A single sample is the source of the 27 T cell receptor beta chains below, sequenced in a study of blood T cell repertoires in COVID-19. TCRdb keeps only in-frame clones here, not all; method: immunoSEQ multiplex PCR. The sample records under 350,000 clones, 80% to 90% being singletons. The specimen sequenced was peripheral blood. These receptors all come from a man aged 40-49 years with acute or convalescent COVID-19.

This chain connects TRBV4-1 to TRBJ2-3, with D possibly matching TRBD2 (7 bases). In germline, CDR1 is MGHRA, CDR2 YSYEKL. Trimming took off 0 bases at V and 2 bases at J, with 12 bases between the two ends. This CDR3 has 16 amino acids. CDR3 sequence reads: CASSQDQGGVTDTQYF. CDR3 DNA sequence: TGCGCCAGCAGCCAAGATCAAGGGGGGGTCACAGATACGCAGTATTTT.

This clone was seen only a few times. The genes are TRBV19 and TRBJ1-6; D gene ambiguous. This CDR3 has 13 residues. Germline lookup yields CDR1 LNHDA and CDR2 SQIVND (reference sequence). V was shortened by 4 bases and J by 7 bases, with 8 bases between the two germline ends. CDR3 region: CASSTNSNSPLHF. The CDR3 nucleotides are TGTGCCAGTAGTACAAATTCAAATTCACCCCTCCACTTT.

A few counts support this clone. The J gene is TRBJ1-2, the V gene TRBV25-1, with D possibly matching TRBD1 (6 bases). Germline CDR1 reads MGHDK; CDR2 reads SYGVNS. CDR3 length equals 14 residues. Trimming pared 9 bases from V and 4 bases from J, leaving 18 bases between. The CDR3 region is CASEATGSGYGYTF. CDR3 sequence (DNA): TGTGCCAGTGAAGCTACAGGGTCAGGCTATGGCTACACCTTC.

The gene calls are TRBV19 and TRBJ2-1, with D perhaps TRBD2 (6 bases). V was cut by 10 bases and J by 7 bases, with 26 bases left in between. Germline CDR1 and CDR2: LNHDA and SQIVND (reference sequence). This CDR3 has 16 residues. CDR3 nucleotides: TGTGCCACCAAGACGGGGGTAGGGACCTTAGGGAATGAGCAGTTCTTC. Translating gives CATKTGVGTLGNEQFF.

The gene calls are TRBV5-1 and TRBJ2-7, with 9 bases fitting TRBD1. Germline loops: CDR1 SGHRS, CDR2 YFSETQ. V lost 1 base to trimming and J lost 3 bases; unmatched junction nucleotides: 2. This CDR3 is built from 14 residues. The DNA for the CDR3 is TGCGCCAGCAGCTTGACGACAGGGGGCTACGAGCAGTACTTC. Translated, it gives CASSLTTGGYEQYF.

This clone came up a few times. The genes are TRBV7-2 and TRBJ1-5; D is unclear. There are 15 residues in the CDR3. Germline V gives CDR1 SGHTA, CDR2 FQGNSA. V gave up 1 base and J gave up 6 bases, with 13 bases separating them. CDR3 coding DNA: TGTGCCAGCAGCTTAGTTGCCGGAGAAGGTCAGCCCCAGCATTTT. Amino acid sequence: CASSLVAGEGQPQHF. Based on the CDR3 plus reference TRBV7-2 and TRBJ1-5, the full variable domain is GAGVSQSPSNKVTEKGKDVELRCDPISGHTALYWYRQSLGQGLEFLIYFQGNSAPDKSGLPSDRFSAERTGGSVSTLTIQRTQQEDSAVYLCASSLVAGEGQPQHFGDGTRLSIL.

The rearrangement uses TRBV9 and TRBJ1-3; a possible D gene is TRBD1 (5 bases). The germline V gene has CDR1 SGDLS and CDR2 YYNGEE. V was cut by 9 bases and J by 0 bases, with 16 bases left in between. CDR3 size: 15 residues. CDR3 coding DNA: TGTGCCACATCGCAGGGTCCTAGCTCTGGAAACACCATATATTTT. Protein sequence: CATSQGPSSGNTIYF.

This rearrangement joins TRBV2 to TRBJ1-2; 10 nucleotides agree with TRBD1. Germline CDR1 reads SNHLY; CDR2 reads FYNNEI. Losses at the gene ends were 5 bases for V and 7 bases for J; bases not matched to a gene: 4. The CDR3 has 13 residues. CDR3 sequence: CASSLGQGTGYTF. The CDR3 DNA reads as TGTGCCAGCAGTCTGGGACAGGGGACTGGCTACACCTTC.

The CDR3: CASSSPPRAQHF. The CDR3 DNA is TGTGCCAGTAGTTCTCCCCCAAGAGCCCAGCATTTT. This chain connects TRBV19 to TRBJ1-5; no clear D. Germline assignment: CDR1 LNHDA and CDR2 SQIVND (reference sequence). Deletions cut 5 bases from V and 11 bases from J, with 13 bases between. The CDR3 covers 12 residues.

This chain connects TRBV30 to TRBJ2-2; 11 bases align to TRBD1. Germline loops: CDR1 GTSNPN, CDR2 SVGIG (reference sequence). Losses at the gene ends were 2 bases for V and 5 bases for J; bases not matched to a gene: 4. This CDR3 has 15 amino acids. CDR3 DNA: TGTGCCTGGAGTTTCGGGACAGGGGGTACCGGGGAGCTGTTTTTT. Translating it yields CAWSFGTGGTGELFF.

The V gene is TRBV9, the J gene TRBJ2-2, with a possible D match to TRBD1 (6 bases). Trimming pared 4 bases from V and 4 bases from J, leaving 14 bases between. From germline, CDR1 is SGDLS and CDR2 YYNGEE. The CDR3 consists of 15 residues. The CDR3 bases are TGTGCCAGCAGCTCCCGGACAGCTTTCACCGGGGAGCTGTTTTTT. It is translated as CASSSRTAFTGELFF.

The rearrangement uses TRBV5-6 and TRBJ2-6; TRBD1 agrees at 10 bases. Trimming cost V 4 bases and J 6 bases; bases outside gene matches: 4. The CDR3 spans 15 residues. CDR1 and CDR2 from the germline V gene are SGHDT and YYEEEE. The CDR3 reads CASSIGTGAANVLTF. The CDR3 DNA is TGTGCCAGCAGCATAGGGACAGGGGCGGCCAACGTCCTGACTTTC. Looking up the rest from reference TRBV5-6 and TRBJ2-6 gives the full variable domain: DAGVTQSPTHLIKTRGQQVTLRCSPKSGHDTVSWYQQALGQGPQFIFQYYEEEERQRGNFPDRFSGHQFPNYSSELNVNALLLGDSALYLCASSIGTGAANVLTFGAGSRLTVL.

The chain links TRBV6-5 to TRBJ2-2; D may be TRBD1 (6 bases). Germline V lookup: CDR1 MNHEY, CDR2 SVGAGI. V was pared by 4 bases and J by 3 bases, with 12 bases between. This CDR3 is built from 15 residues. The CDR3 loop is CASSSLGGDTGELFF. The CDR3 DNA reads TGTGCCAGCAGTTCTTTAGGGGGTGACACCGGGGAGCTGTTTTTT.

The chain recombines TRBV6-1 with TRBJ1-3, with 9 positions matching TRBD1. CDR3 size: 16 residues. Trimming took 0 bases from V and 9 from J; bases not matched to a gene: 9. Germline CDR1 and CDR2: MNHNS and SASEGT. The CDR3: CASSEARGQGHSTIYF. The CDR3 DNA sequence: TGTGCCAGCAGTGAAGCCAGGGGACAGGGACATAGCACCATATATTTT.

This chain links TRBV19 with TRBJ1-2, with a tentative D call TRBD1 (5 bases). Trimming stripped 3 bases from V and 3 bases from J, with 20 bases between. The CDR3 is made up of 17 amino acids. Looked up from germline, CDR1 is LNHDA and CDR2 is SQIVND (reference sequence). The CDR3 DNA reads TGTGCCAGTAGTATTAATCCCTCGGTGGGGGGAGACTATGGCTACACCTTC. Its protein product is CASSINPSVGGDYGYTF. The whole variable domain, filled in from reference TRBV19 and TRBJ1-2, reads DGGITQSPKYLFRKEGQNVTLSCEQNLNHDAMYWYRQDPGQGLRLIYYSQIVNDFQKGDIAEGYSVSREKKESFPLTVTSAQKNPTAFYLCASSINPSVGGDYGYTFGSGTRLTVV.

The chain combines TRBV20-1 with TRBJ2-7; possibly TRBD2 for D (7 bases). Trimming removed 3 bases at V and 2 bases at J, with 17 bases between. This CDR3 is 15 amino acids long. Germline V gene sequence: CDR1 DFQATT, CDR2 SNEGSKA (reference sequence). The CDR3 nucleotides read TGCAGTGCTAGTACGGGTCGGGGGGCAGCCTACGAGCAGTACTTC. Protein: CSASTGRGAAYEQYF.

The V call is TRBV25-1, the J call TRBJ1-2; 8 nucleotides align to TRBD1. The CDR3 covers 14 residues. Per germline, CDR1 MGHDK and CDR2 SYGVNS. V lost 6 bases, J lost 6 bases, and 9 bases stayed unmatched. CDR3 loop: CASRGAGGEDGYTF. The CDR3 nucleotides read TGTGCCAGCAGGGGAGCAGGGGGCGAGGATGGCTACACCTTC.

The chain carries TRBV5-4 and TRBJ1-2, with 9 bases matching TRBD1. Trimming cost V 5 bases and J 6 bases; bases outside gene matches: 11. The CDR3 spans 15 residues. The germline V gene has CDR1 SGHNT and CDR2 YYREEE (reference sequence). The DNA for the CDR3 is TGTGCCAGCAGTTACGGCCGGGACAGGGAGAATGGCTACACCTTC. Translated, it gives CASSYGRDRENGYTF.

The V gene is TRBV2, the J gene TRBJ1-5, with D tentatively TRBD1 (6 bases). The germline gives CDR1 SNHLY, CDR2 FYNNEI. The CDR3 contains 14 residues. The V end was cut by 5 bases, the J end by 4 bases, with 12 bases between. The CDR3: CASSTRGGNQPQHF. CDR3 nucleotide sequence: TGTGCCAGCAGTACTAGGGGGGGTAATCAGCCCCAGCATTTT.

The rearrangement links TRBV5-1 to TRBJ1-6; 10 bases are shared with TRBD1. The CDR3 sequence is 15 residues long. Trimming took 4 bases from V and 6 from J; bases not matched to a gene: 4. The germline V gene encodes CDR1 SGHRS and CDR2 YFSETQ. The CDR3 DNA sequence: TGCGCCAGCAGCCCAGGGACAGGGGCTAATTCACCCCTCCACTTT. Translating gives CASSPGTGANSPLHF. Full variable domain (outside the CDR3, taken from reference TRBV5-1 and TRBJ1-6): KAGVTQTPRYLIKTRGQQVTLSCSPISGHRSVSWYQQTPGQGLQFLFEYFSETQRNKGNFPGRFSGRQFSNSRSEMNVSTLELGDSALYLCASSPGTGANSPLHFGNGTRLTVT.

V gene TRBV5-1 combines with J gene TRBJ1-4, with TRBD1 matching over 10 bases. With V trimmed by 0 bases and J by 4 bases, 6 bases remained unmatched. In germline, CDR1 is SGHRS, CDR2 YFSETQ. CDR3 size: 17 residues. The CDR3 nucleotides are TGCGCCAGCAGCTTGGTGGGACAGGGGATAGGTAATGAAAAACTGTTTTTT. It codes for CASSLVGQGIGNEKLFF.

The genes are TRBV6-2 or TRBV6-3 and TRBJ1-2, with 9 positions matching TRBD1. There are 15 residues in the CDR3. Germline CDR1 is MNHEY and CDR2 is SVGEGT. The junction had 6 bases not matched to a gene; V was cut back by 1 base and J by 6 bases. CDR3 amino acids: CASSYFGTGSDGYTF. For the CDR3, the DNA is TGTGCCAGCAGTTACTTCGGGACAGGGTCCGATGGCTACACCTTC.

The chain has TRBV5-8 and TRBJ2-1; 12 bases agree with TRBD2. The J segment lost 4 bases and the V segment lost 4 bases, leaving 15 bases of the junction unmatched. This CDR3 is 19 amino acids long. Germline lookup yields CDR1 SGHTS and CDR2 YDEGEE. DNA for the CDR3: TGTGCCAGCAGCCTAAATGGCCGGCTAGCGGGGGGGGCTTACAATGAGCAGTTCTTC. It is translated as CASSLNGRLAGGAYNEQFF. The full variable domain, completed using reference TRBV5-8 and TRBJ2-1, is EAGVTQSPTHLIKTRGQQATLRCSPISGHTSVYWYQQALGLGLQFLLWYDEGEERNRGNFPPRFSGRQFPNYSSELNVNALELEDSALYLCASSLNGRLAGGAYNEQFFGPGTRLTVL.

The gene calls are TRBV6-5 and TRBJ1-1; TRBD1 matches at 9 bases. This CDR3 spans 13 amino acids. Germline lookup yields CDR1 MNHEY and CDR2 SVGAGI. The trim removed 6 bases at V and 4 bases at J, leaving 3 bases unmatched. CDR3 sequence reads: CASRTGGVTEAFF. In DNA form, the CDR3 reads TGTGCCAGCAGAACAGGGGGCGTCACTGAAGCTTTCTTT.

The J gene is TRBJ2-1, the V gene TRBV12-3 or TRBV12-4; D is undetermined. Trimming removed 2 bases at V and 10 bases at J, with 9 bases between. The CDR3 consists of 12 residues. CDR3 region: CASSLNLEEQFF. CDR3 in DNA: TGTGCCAGCAGTTTAAATCTAGAGGAGCAGTTCTTC.

Only one count was recorded for this clone. The J gene is TRBJ1-5, the V gene TRBV5-8, with 8 bases fitting TRBD1. J gave up 6 bases and V 0 bases, and 5 bases lay outside the gene matches. Germline loops: CDR1 SGHTS, CDR2 YDEGEE. The CDR3 spans 15 residues. CDR3 sequence reads: CASSLGTGTGQPQHF. The CDR3 DNA is TGTGCCAGCAGCTTGGGGACAGGGACTGGTCAGCCCCAGCATTTT.

This sequence joins TRBV4-1 and TRBJ2-5; a possible D gene is TRBD1 (7 bases). From germline, CDR1 is MGHRA and CDR2 YSYEKL. The CDR3 runs to 17 residues. Trimming took 2 bases from V and 4 from J, leaving 20 bases between them. The CDR3 DNA reads as TGCGCCAGCAGCCAACGTATAACAGGGGAGGTAGGAGAGACCCAGTACTTC. Translated, it gives CASSQRITGEVGETQYF.